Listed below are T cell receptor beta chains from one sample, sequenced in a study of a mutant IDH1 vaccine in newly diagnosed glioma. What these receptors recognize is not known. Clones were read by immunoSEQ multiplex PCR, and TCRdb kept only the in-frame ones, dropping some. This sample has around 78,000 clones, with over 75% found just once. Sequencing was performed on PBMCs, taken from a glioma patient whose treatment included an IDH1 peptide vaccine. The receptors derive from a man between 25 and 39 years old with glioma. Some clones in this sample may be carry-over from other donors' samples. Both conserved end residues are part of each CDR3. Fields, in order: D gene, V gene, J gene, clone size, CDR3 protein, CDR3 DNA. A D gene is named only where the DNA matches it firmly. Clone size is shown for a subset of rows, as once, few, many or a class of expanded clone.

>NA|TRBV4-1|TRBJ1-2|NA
CASSYTPDSYGYTF
TGCGCCAGCAGTTATACCCCAGACAGTTATGGCTACACCTTC
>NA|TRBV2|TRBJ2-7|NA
CASSEQASSYEQYF
TGTGCCAGCAGTGAGCAGGCGAGCTCCTACGAGCAGTACTTC
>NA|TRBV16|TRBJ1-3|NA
CASSPGTGNTIYF
TGTGCCAGCAGCCCCGGGACAGGAAACACCATATATTTT
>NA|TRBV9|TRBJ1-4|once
CASSAHSDHGEKLFF
TGTGCCAGCAGCGCTCACTCGGACCATGGGGAAAAACTGTTTTTT
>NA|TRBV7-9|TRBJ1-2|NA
CASSSRSTNYGYTF
TGTGCCAGCAGTAGTCGGTCTACCAACTATGGCTACACCTTC
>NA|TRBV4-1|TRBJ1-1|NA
CASSQLHLGANTEAFF
TGCGCCAGCAGCCAACTTCATCTGGGGGCGAACACTGAAGCTTTCTTT
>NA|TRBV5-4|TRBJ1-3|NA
CASSSFAGAGNTIYF
TGTGCCAGCAGCTCCTTTGCGGGTGCTGGAAACACCATATATTTT
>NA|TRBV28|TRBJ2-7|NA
CASSARTYVDEQYF
TGTGCCAGCAGCGCAAGGACCTATGTGGACGAGCAGTACTTC
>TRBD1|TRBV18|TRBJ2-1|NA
CASSPRFAGTGIYNEQFF
TGTGCCAGCTCACCACGCTTCGCCGGGACAGGGATATACAATGAGCAGTTCTTC
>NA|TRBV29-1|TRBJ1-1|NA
CSVEIPKSNTEAFF
TGCAGCGTTGAAATCCCGAAGTCGAACACTGAAGCTTTCTTT
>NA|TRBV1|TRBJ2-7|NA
CTSSHEDSIFLYEQYF
TGCACCAGCAGCCATGAAGACAGCATCTTTCTCTACGAGCAGTACTTC
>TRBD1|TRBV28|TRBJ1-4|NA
CASSSADRGQITNEKLFF
TGTGCCAGCAGTTCCGCAGACAGGGGGCAAATAACTAATGAAAAACTGTTTTTT
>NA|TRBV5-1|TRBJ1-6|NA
CASSLVTNNSPLHF
TGCGCCAGCAGCTTGGTGACAAATAATTCACCCCTCCACTTT